The rows below give T cell receptor beta chains drawn from one sample of a study of vaccination and CD4 T cells after COVID-19. The antigens these receptors bind are not known. MiXCR was run by TCRdb on the PCR reads, yielding one entry per CDR3 protein. This repertoire shows approximately 7,300 distinct CDR3 sequences, roughly 36% found once; its top ten account for less than 30%. Sequences were obtained from CD4+ T cells from blood, cultured in vitro. These receptors were obtained from a human donor in good health. Each CDR3 is given with its conserved first and last residue.

v_call	j_call	cdr3_aa
TRBV19	TRBJ1-5	CASSITGASRPQHF
TRBV27	TRBJ1-2	CASSLTHLNYGYTF
TRBV6-5	TRBJ2-1	CASSYLDRGPYNEQFF
TRBV19	TRBJ1-1	CASSMTGGLSEAFF
TRBV6-1	TRBJ2-5	CASSGLQTGVYETQYF
TRBV20-1	TRBJ2-3	CSARVSGGQGDTQYF
TRBV6-1	TRBJ1-2	CASTVDHRGFYGYTF
TRBV7-2	TRBJ2-5	CASSASTGLETQYF
TRBV7-3	TRBJ2-7	CASSRGRSWEQYF
TRBV20-1	TRBJ1-6	CSARVGGSYNSPLHF
TRBV19	TRBJ2-1	CASSMGTGGTPVEQFF
TRBV20-1	TRBJ1-2	CSVMYRRDSFNYGYTF
TRBV10-3	TRBJ1-1	CAISDLNTEAFF
TRBV30	TRBJ1-5	CAWSYGINQPQHF
TRBV6-1	TRBJ1-1	CASSTEGSDTEAFF
TRBV29-1	TRBJ1-2	CSVEGRNYGYTF
TRBV19	TRBJ1-5	CASSIDQGEGYVNQPQHF
TRBV2	TRBJ2-7	CASSIGQGDEQYF
TRBV7-3	TRBJ1-2	CASSLTWEGGYGYTF
TRBV2	TRBJ2-5	CASEDWETQYF
TRBV7-9	TRBJ1-1	CASSLVSGDTEAFF
TRBV7-3	TRBJ1-2	CASSAGGEYGYTF
TRBV7-3	TRBJ1-1	CASSLDYGGNTEAFF
TRBV7-9	TRBJ1-1	CASSLYNEDTEAFF